The 8 T cell receptor beta chains below come from one sample, sequenced in a study of PD-1 blockade in classical Hodgkin lymphoma. Profiled with immunoSEQ multiplex PCR; TCRdb holds only in-frame clones, not every one. This sample has some 34,000 clones; 65% to 80% occur once, and the top ten carry more than 3%. Time point in this sample: cycle 4 day 1 (C4D1), after more than 5 weeks of nivolumab. Each of the patients experienced relapse following autologous stem cell transplantation, and their brentuximab vedotin exposure differed. The sequenced sample was peripheral blood mononuclear cells (PBMCs), obtained before the fourth cycle of nivolumab. These receptors were collected from a human donor with classical Hodgkin lymphoma.

The chain combines TRBV5-1 with TRBJ1-2, with TRBD1 identical over 8 bases. The CDR3 is 15 residues long. J lost 0 bases, V lost 4 bases, and 5 bases had no gene match. The V gene's germline CDR1 is SGHRS and CDR2 YFSETQ. This CDR3 is CASSRDRGSNYGYTF. For the CDR3, the DNA is TGCGCCAGCAGCCGCGACAGGGGATCTAACTATGGCTACACCTTC.

The CDR3 reads CASSYGGRGNTIYF. The CDR3 nucleotides are TGTGCCAGCAGCTACGGGGGCCGGGGAAACACCATATATTTT. The chain is built from TRBV9 and TRBJ1-3; D possibly corresponds to TRBD1 (6 bases). The V and J ends lost 4 bases and 4 bases respectively, with 12 bases between them. CDR1 and CDR2 (germline): SGDLS, YYNGEE. The CDR3 runs to 14 residues. Complete variable domain (other parts from reference TRBV9 and TRBJ1-3): DSGVTQTPKHLITATGQRVTLRCSPRSGDLSVYWYQQSLDQGLQFLIQYYNGEERAKGNILERFSAQQFPDLHSELNLSSLELGDSALYFCASSYGGRGNTIYFGEGSWLTVV.

The chain carries TRBV9 and TRBJ2-1; the D gene is possibly TRBD1 (6 bases). Germline loops: CDR1 SGDLS, CDR2 YYNGEE. This CDR3 region has 15 residues. Trimming took 2 bases from V and 3 from J, leaving 12 bases between them. DNA for the CDR3: TGTGCCAGCAGCGTCACCGGGACACACTACAATGAGCAGTTCTTC. As protein: CASSVTGTHYNEQFF.

The chain employs TRBV9 and TRBJ2-5; D may correspond to TRBD1 or TRBD2 (5 bases each). This CDR3 has 16 amino acids. V was trimmed by 0 bases and J by 1 base, leaving 13 bases between them. The germline V gene encodes CDR1 SGDLS and CDR2 YYNGEE. CDR3 region: CASSVEGLGVQETQYF. The CDR3 DNA reads TGTGCCAGCAGCGTAGAAGGGTTGGGGGTCCAAGAGACCCAGTACTTC.

V gene TRBV9 combines with J gene TRBJ1-1; 7 bases map to TRBD1. The V gene's germline CDR1 is SGDLS and CDR2 YYNGEE. This CDR3 spans 17 amino acids. Trimming at V came to 1 base and at J to 4 bases, leaving 13 bases not matched to a gene. Here the CDR3 reads CASSVWEGASASTEAFF. CDR3 in DNA: TGTGCCAGCAGCGTATGGGAGGGGGCTTCGGCGAGCACTGAAGCTTTCTTT. Filled out from reference TRBV9 and TRBJ1-1, the complete variable domain reads DSGVTQTPKHLITATGQRVTLRCSPRSGDLSVYWYQQSLDQGLQFLIQYYNGEERAKGNILERFSAQQFPDLHSELNLSSLELGDSALYFCASSVWEGASASTEAFFGQGTRLTVV.

V is TRBV7-9 and J is TRBJ2-7; TRBD1 matches 9 bases. Trimming took 5 bases from V and 1 from J; bases not matched to a gene: 6. CDR1 and CDR2 from the germline V gene are SEHNR and FQNEAQ (reference sequence). CDR3 size: 15 residues. The CDR3 protein is CASSLTGTGSYEQYF. In nucleotides, the CDR3 is TGTGCCAGCAGCCTAACCGGGACAGGGTCCTACGAGCAGTACTTC. The entire variable domain, with the rest obtained from reference TRBV7-9 and TRBJ2-7, is as follows: DTGVSQNPRHKITKRGQNVTFRCDPISEHNRLYWYRQTLGQGPEFLTYFQNEAQLEKSRLLSDRFSAERPKGSFSTLEIQRTEQGDSAMYLCASSLTGTGSYEQYFGPGTRLTVT.

By sample fraction, this clone is medium-sized. The gene calls are TRBV11-2 and TRBJ1-5, with no clear D. With 3 bases removed from V and 7 bases from J, the gap between germline ends came to 10 bases. The CDR3 is 13 residues long. Germline V gene data show CDR1 as SGHAT and CDR2 as FQNNGV. CDR3: CASSLGFNQPQHF. The CDR3 DNA sequence: TGTGCCAGCAGCTTGGGTTTCAACCAGCCCCAGCATTTT.

The DNA for the CDR3 is TGTGCCAGCAGCTTGAGAGAAAGCGGGGGATTAGAGACCCAGTACTTC. Encoded protein: CASSLRESGGLETQYF. This chain connects TRBV5-4 to TRBJ2-5; TRBD2 matches at 8 bases. V lost 1 base and J lost 4; bases outside the gene matches: 9. CDR1 and CDR2 from the germline V gene are SGHNT and YYREEE (reference sequence). This CDR3 has 16 amino acids.